This T cell receptor beta chain was profiled in a study of T cell repertoires in ileal Crohn's disease. In the study overall: Operated complications were stricturing disease (61%) and penetrating disease (roughly 39%). The study, taken as a whole, reports: Clonal expansions were more frequent in active smokers than non-smokers at surgery.

Worth noting for this clone: What it binds is unknown. One end of the junction fails to match germline, which may point to a read error.

As for time point: inflamed ileum from the surgical specimen. Included were adult ileal or ileocolonic Crohn's patients indicated for ileocolonic resection. Germline V gives CDR1 ENHRY, CDR2 SYGVKD. The CDR3 covers 13 residues. Method: immunoSEQ multiplex PCR; TCRdb's copy keeps in-frame clones and lacks some. The profile covers some 5,000 clones, with 80% appearing a single time and about 43% taken by the ten largest. V gene TRBV10-3 combines with J gene TRBJ1-2, with D maybe TRBD1 (6 bases). The sample taken for sequencing was ileal tissue. The clonotype was recovered from an adult with Crohn's disease. CDR3 bases: TGTGCCAGCAGTGAGTCAGGGGCAGGCGGCTACACCTTC. Translation gives CASSESGAGGYTF.